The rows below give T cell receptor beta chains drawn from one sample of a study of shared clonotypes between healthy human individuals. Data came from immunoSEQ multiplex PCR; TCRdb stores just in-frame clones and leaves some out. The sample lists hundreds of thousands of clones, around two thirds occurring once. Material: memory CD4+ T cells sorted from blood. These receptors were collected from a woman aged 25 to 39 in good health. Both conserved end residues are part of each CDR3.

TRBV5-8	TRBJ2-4	CASSLFGILENIQYF
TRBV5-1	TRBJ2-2	CASSFQGGLNTGELFF
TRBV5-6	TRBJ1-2	CASSFLDREGGYTF
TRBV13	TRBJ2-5	CASSSVGETQYF
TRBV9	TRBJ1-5	CASSVGPNQPQHF
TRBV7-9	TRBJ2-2	CASSLASDGELFF
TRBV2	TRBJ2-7	CASSETTVAYEQYF
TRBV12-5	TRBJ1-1	CASGLVNTEAFF
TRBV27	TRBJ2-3	CASRPWASTTDTQYF
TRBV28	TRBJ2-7	CATRIGLGSYEQYF
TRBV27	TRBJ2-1	CASSETSGYIYNEQFF
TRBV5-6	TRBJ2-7	CASMSATSETYEQYF
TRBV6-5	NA	CASSLRGVDEQYF
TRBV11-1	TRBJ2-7	CASRSGQGRYEQYF
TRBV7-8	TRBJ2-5	CASSSPLREAKETQYF
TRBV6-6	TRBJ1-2	CASSGGPDRNYGYTF